This record covers a single TCR beta chain. Per the germline V gene, CDR1 is KGHDR and CDR2 is SFDVKD. Trimming removed 9 bases at V and 4 bases at J, with 17 bases between. This CDR3 region has 14 residues. The source of the sample is a study of T-cell reconstitution after alpha-beta-depleted transplantation in children. The TCRbeta library was prepared with unique molecular identifiers. Via MiXCR, TCRdb re-called the PCR reads, giving one row per CDR3 protein. The table lists around 340,000 distinct CDR3 sequences, roughly 13% of them singletons, with 4.3% in the top ten. The receptor was isolated from a human donor who donated a stem cell graft to a child with Fanconi anemia. The chain combines TRBV24-1 with TRBJ1-2; D is unresolved. The sequenced sample was PBMCs, obtained from the stem cell graft. The CDR3 coding sequence is TGTGCCACCGCCCCAGGCTCCATGGTCTATGGCTACACCTTC. This codes for CATAPGSMVYGYTF.